These T cell receptor beta chains were read from a single sample in a study of OX40 agonist ivuxolimab in advanced cancers. Measured with immunoSEQ multiplex PCR; TCRdb has only the in-frame clones, and not every one. The sample records approximately 76,000 clones, 70% to 90% being singletons. The input for sequencing was CD4+ or CD8+ T cells sorted from blood, taken in a trial of the OX40 agonist ivuxolimab. These receptor sequences come from an adult with an advanced solid tumor such as melanoma, head and neck, liver or kidney cancer. CDR3s include the opening cysteine and the closing phenylalanine or tryptophan. Each record gives: CDR3 length, D gene, clone size, J gene, V gene, CDR3 protein, CDR3 DNA. D genes are given only for firm matches. Clone size is shown for a subset of rows, as once, few, many or a class of expanded clone.

cdr3_length: 16
d_call: -
clone_size: -
j_call: TRBJ1-3
v_call: TRBV9
cdr3_aa: CASNPGEGQGGNTIYF
cdr3_nt: TGTGCCAGCAACCCCGGGGAAGGGCAAGGTGGAAACACCATATATTTT

cdr3_length: 15
d_call: -
clone_size: -
j_call: TRBJ1-2
v_call: TRBV6-5
cdr3_aa: CASRKNRETNYGYTF
cdr3_nt: TGTGCCAGCAGAAAAAACAGGGAAACTAACTATGGCTACACCTTC

cdr3_length: 17
d_call: -
clone_size: -
j_call: TRBJ2-1
v_call: TRBV10-3
cdr3_aa: CAISDPVPAGQYNEQFF
cdr3_nt: TGTGCCATCAGTGACCCTGTACCAGCGGGTCAGTACAATGAGCAGTTCTTC

cdr3_length: 16
d_call: -
clone_size: few
j_call: TRBJ1-2
v_call: TRBV30
cdr3_aa: CAWSVGGYRSSGGYTF
cdr3_nt: TGTGCCTGGAGTGTAGGAGGATACAGGTCCTCGGGAGGCTACACCTTC

cdr3_length: 15
d_call: -
clone_size: once
j_call: TRBJ1-1
v_call: TRBV19
cdr3_aa: CASSARSGGRTEAFF
cdr3_nt: TGTGCCAGTAGTGCTCGTTCGGGTGGTAGAACTGAAGCTTTCTTT

cdr3_length: 15
d_call: TRBD1
clone_size: -
j_call: TRBJ2-1
v_call: TRBV7-7
cdr3_aa: CASSPWTGGYDEQFF
cdr3_nt: TGTGCCAGCAGCCCATGGACAGGGGGCTACGATGAGCAGTTCTTC

cdr3_length: 15
d_call: TRBD1
clone_size: -
j_call: TRBJ2-7
v_call: TRBV12-5
cdr3_aa: CASGPGTGGSYEQYF
cdr3_nt: TGTGCTAGTGGTCCCGGGACAGGGGGCTCCTACGAGCAGTACTTC

cdr3_length: 16
d_call: -
clone_size: -
j_call: TRBJ1-6
v_call: TRBV5-4
cdr3_aa: CASSLTGSTYNSPLHF
cdr3_nt: TGTGCCAGCAGCTTGACAGGGAGTACCTATAATTCACCCCTCCACTTT

cdr3_length: 16
d_call: -
clone_size: -
j_call: TRBJ2-7
v_call: TRBV21-1
cdr3_aa: CASSKVEQRSSYEQYF
cdr3_nt: TGTGCCAGCAGCAAAGTCGAGCAGCGGAGCTCCTACGAGCAGTACTTC

cdr3_length: 14
d_call: TRBD1
clone_size: once
j_call: TRBJ1-1
v_call: TRBV27
cdr3_aa: CAGRWGQGISEAFF
cdr3_nt: TGTGCCGGCAGGTGGGGACAGGGAATTTCTGAAGCTTTCTTT

cdr3_length: 14
d_call: -
clone_size: once
j_call: TRBJ2-7
v_call: TRBV5-6
cdr3_aa: CASSFVQGSYEQYF
cdr3_nt: TGTGCCAGCAGCTTCGTGCAGGGCTCCTACGAGCAGTACTTC

cdr3_length: 15
d_call: -
clone_size: -
j_call: TRBJ1-3
v_call: TRBV2
cdr3_aa: CASNRDLSSGNTIYF
cdr3_nt: TGTGCCAGCAACCGGGACTTAAGCTCTGGAAACACCATATATTTT

cdr3_length: 16
d_call: TRBD2
clone_size: -
j_call: TRBJ2-1
v_call: TRBV27
cdr3_aa: CASSLFPSGSYNEQFF
cdr3_nt: TGTGCCAGCAGTTTATTTCCTAGCGGCTCCTACAATGAGCAGTTCTTC

cdr3_length: 15
d_call: -
clone_size: -
j_call: TRBJ2-1
v_call: TRBV11-1
cdr3_aa: CASSLAPEGRNEQFF
cdr3_nt: TGTGCCAGCAGCTTAGCCCCGGAGGGCCGCAATGAGCAGTTCTTC

cdr3_length: 15
d_call: -
clone_size: -
j_call: TRBJ1-2
v_call: TRBV5-8
cdr3_aa: CASSFFSAANYGYTF
cdr3_nt: TGTGCCAGCAGCTTCTTTTCAGCAGCTAACTATGGCTACACCTTC

cdr3_length: 14
d_call: -
clone_size: -
j_call: TRBJ1-1
v_call: TRBV6-1
cdr3_aa: CASSGGGQNTEAFF
cdr3_nt: TGTGCCAGCAGTGGAGGGGGTCAGAACACTGAAGCTTTCTTT

cdr3_length: 16
d_call: -
clone_size: -
j_call: TRBJ1-1
v_call: TRBV25-1
cdr3_aa: CASSLLGAGMNTEAFF
cdr3_nt: TGTGCCAGCAGCCTTTTAGGGGCCGGAATGAACACTGAAGCTTTCTTT

cdr3_length: 16
d_call: TRBD1
clone_size: -
j_call: TRBJ1-3
v_call: TRBV6-6
cdr3_aa: CASSYAGTGTGNTIYF
cdr3_nt: TGTGCCAGCAGTTACGCCGGGACAGGGACTGGAAACACCATATATTTT

cdr3_length: 15
d_call: TRBD2
clone_size: -
j_call: TRBJ2-5
v_call: TRBV6-6
cdr3_aa: CASSTAGVGQETQYF
cdr3_nt: TGTGCCAGCAGTACAGCGGGAGTTGGTCAAGAGACCCAGTACTTC

cdr3_length: 12
d_call: -
clone_size: once
j_call: TRBJ2-1
v_call: TRBV6-5
cdr3_aa: CASKDIYNEQFF
cdr3_nt: TGTGCCAGCAAGGACATATACAATGAGCAGTTCTTC

cdr3_length: 13
d_call: -
clone_size: once
j_call: TRBJ1-2
v_call: TRBV5-1
cdr3_aa: CASSLEANYGYTF
cdr3_nt: TGCGCCAGCAGCTTGGAGGCTAACTATGGCTACACCTTC

cdr3_length: 15
d_call: TRBD1
clone_size: -
j_call: TRBJ1-3
v_call: TRBV6-6
cdr3_aa: CASSPRTGAGNTIYF
cdr3_nt: TGTGCCAGCAGTCCCCGGACAGGGGCTGGAAACACCATATATTTT

cdr3_length: 13
d_call: -
clone_size: -
j_call: TRBJ2-7
v_call: TRBV10-1
cdr3_aa: CASSESLGYEQYF
cdr3_nt: TGCGCCAGCAGTGAGTCGTTAGGGTACGAGCAGTACTTC

cdr3_length: 16
d_call: TRBD1
clone_size: -
j_call: TRBJ1-5
v_call: TRBV2
cdr3_aa: CASSLPGQGLDQPQHF
cdr3_nt: TGTGCCAGCAGTTTACCGGGACAGGGGTTAGATCAGCCCCAGCATTTT

cdr3_length: 13
d_call: TRBD1
clone_size: -
j_call: TRBJ1-2
v_call: TRBV6-6
cdr3_aa: CASSRDRVDGYTF
cdr3_nt: TGTGCCAGCAGCCGCGACAGGGTTGATGGCTACACCTTC

cdr3_length: 16
d_call: TRBD2
clone_size: -
j_call: TRBJ2-2
v_call: TRBV29-1
cdr3_aa: CSVGATSGASTGELFF
cdr3_nt: TGCAGCGTTGGGGCGACTAGCGGGGCCTCCACCGGGGAGCTGTTTTTT

cdr3_length: 13
d_call: -
clone_size: -
j_call: TRBJ1-6
v_call: TRBV5-6
cdr3_aa: CASSLYYNSPLHF
cdr3_nt: TGTGCCAGCAGCTTGTACTATAATTCACCCCTCCACTTT

cdr3_length: 14
d_call: TRBD1
clone_size: -
j_call: TRBJ1-1
v_call: TRBV5-1
cdr3_aa: CASSFGTGFPEAFF
cdr3_nt: TGCGCCAGCAGCTTCGGGACAGGTTTCCCTGAAGCTTTCTTT

cdr3_length: 15
d_call: -
clone_size: -
j_call: TRBJ2-2
v_call: TRBV5-6
cdr3_aa: CASSPAVVGTGELFF
cdr3_nt: TGTGCCAGCAGCCCGGCGGTCGTAGGGACCGGGGAGCTGTTTTTT

cdr3_length: 13
d_call: -
clone_size: -
j_call: TRBJ1-1
v_call: TRBV27
cdr3_aa: CASSLTGNTEAFF
cdr3_nt: TGTGCCAGCAGTTTGACAGGGAACACTGAAGCTTTCTTT

cdr3_length: 13
d_call: -
clone_size: -
j_call: TRBJ1-2
v_call: TRBV19
cdr3_aa: CASSMRVLNGYTF
cdr3_nt: TGTGCCAGTAGTATGAGAGTACTAAATGGCTACACCTTC

cdr3_length: 14
d_call: -
clone_size: -
j_call: TRBJ2-3
v_call: TRBV6-1
cdr3_aa: CASSSTYGGGTQYF
cdr3_nt: TGTGCCAGCAGTTCAACTTACGGTGGGGGTACGCAGTATTTT

cdr3_length: 20
d_call: TRBD1
clone_size: -
j_call: TRBJ1-6
v_call: TRBV30
cdr3_aa: CAWSVIMRSHNRGGQSPLHF
cdr3_nt: TGTGCCTGGAGTGTGATAATGAGGTCACACAACAGGGGAGGTCAATCACCCCTCCACTTT

cdr3_length: 15
d_call: -
clone_size: -
j_call: TRBJ1-1
v_call: TRBV19
cdr3_aa: CASSIVPTANTEAFF
cdr3_nt: TGTGCCAGTAGTATAGTCCCGACTGCGAACACTGAAGCTTTCTTT

cdr3_length: 19
d_call: TRBD2
clone_size: -
j_call: TRBJ2-6
v_call: TRBV7-2
cdr3_aa: CASSLGAGKQGSGANVLTF
cdr3_nt: TGTGCCAGCAGCTTAGGAGCGGGAAAGCAGGGCTCTGGGGCCAACGTCCTGACTTTC

cdr3_length: 15
d_call: TRBD1
clone_size: few
j_call: TRBJ1-5
v_call: TRBV7-9
cdr3_aa: CASSHGTDKNQPQHF
cdr3_nt: TGTGCCAGCAGCCACGGGACAGACAAAAATCAGCCCCAGCATTTT

cdr3_length: 15
d_call: TRBD1
clone_size: -
j_call: TRBJ1-2
v_call: TRBV2
cdr3_aa: CASSTFSGGTGGYTF
cdr3_nt: TGTGCCAGCAGTACCTTTTCAGGGGGGACGGGGGGCTACACCTTC

cdr3_length: 13
d_call: -
clone_size: few
j_call: TRBJ2-7
v_call: TRBV9
cdr3_aa: CASSVAPLYEQYF
cdr3_nt: TGTGCCAGCAGCGTAGCACCACTCTACGAGCAGTACTTC

cdr3_length: 14
d_call: TRBD1
clone_size: -
j_call: TRBJ1-5
v_call: TRBV7-8
cdr3_aa: CASSLTGSGQPQHF
cdr3_nt: TGTGCCAGCAGCCTGACAGGGTCCGGTCAGCCCCAGCATTTT

cdr3_length: 14
d_call: -
clone_size: -
j_call: TRBJ2-7
v_call: TRBV7-6
cdr3_aa: CASSARQSSYEQYF
cdr3_nt: TGTGCCAGCAGCGCCCGACAGAGCTCCTACGAGCAGTACTTC

cdr3_length: 15
d_call: -
clone_size: -
j_call: TRBJ2-2
v_call: TRBV7-3
cdr3_aa: CASSLWTLNTGELFF
cdr3_nt: TGTGCCAGCAGCTTATGGACTTTGAACACCGGGGAGCTGTTTTTT